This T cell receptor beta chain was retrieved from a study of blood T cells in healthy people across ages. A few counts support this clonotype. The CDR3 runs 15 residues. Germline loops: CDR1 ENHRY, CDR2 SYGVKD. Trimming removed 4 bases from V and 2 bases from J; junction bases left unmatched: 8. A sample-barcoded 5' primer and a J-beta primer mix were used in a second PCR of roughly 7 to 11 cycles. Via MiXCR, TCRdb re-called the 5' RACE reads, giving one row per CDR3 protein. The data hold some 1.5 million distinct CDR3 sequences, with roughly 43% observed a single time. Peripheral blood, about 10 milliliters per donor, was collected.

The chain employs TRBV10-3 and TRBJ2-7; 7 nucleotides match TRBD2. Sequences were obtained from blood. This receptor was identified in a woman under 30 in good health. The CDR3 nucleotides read TGTGCCATCAGTGGGGGACTACCGAGGGCCTACGAGCAGTACTTC. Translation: CAISGGLPRAYEQYF.